This TCR beta chain was recovered during a study of T cell repertoires in cytomegalovirus infection (dated by TCRdb to the late 2010s). With regard to the full study: Alongside well-studied HLA-B-restricted epitopes, the peptide stimulations were aimed at recently identified HLA-C-restricted CMV epitopes, whose presentation resists viral immunomodulation. Donor HLA type was relevant to the analysis, as public TCR beta signatures indicated carriage of CMV infection together with the matching HLA type.

The sample's treatment or condition label, in plain terms: in vitro stimulation with specific CMV peptide epitopes to enrich CMV-specific T cells. The CDR3, cysteine through phenylalanine, is 17 amino acids long. The DNA shown is the 51-base CDR3, in frame from base 1. CDR1 and CDR2, per the germline V gene, are LGHNA and YSLEER. Ends trimmed: V by 4 bases, J by 5 bases; bases unmatched to a gene: 6. The run used an Illumina HiSeq 1500. TCRdb reran the public reads through fastp at Q25 and MiXCR, keeping productive beta chains. Entries are consolidated by CDR3 protein sequence, retaining the most common genes and DNA. This sample gives nearly 700,000 distinct CDR3 sequences in total; 30% to 35% of them show up just once. The ten largest make up 15% to 20% of the sample. The sample holds a few counts of this clonotype. There is no known antigen for this receptor. Base qualities are missing; no much larger clone stands one base away.

The full study reports these points: In both this cohort and an independent cohort of 350 to 400 donors, the cumulative frequency of public TCR beta family members distinguished carriers of CMV infection plus the relevant HLA type. The ex vivo response was dominated by HLA-C-restricted CMV-specific TCR beta clonotypes, which also provided the single most frequent clonotype in two of eight donors.

The V and J genes are TRBV4-3 and TRBJ2-2, and 14 junction bases match TRBD2. The sequence was collected from a human donor in good health (CMV status not recorded). Some clones in this sample may be carry-over from other donors' samples. The source material was cultured PBMCs, sampled from culture after CMV antigen stimulation. The nucleotide sequence reads TGCGCCAGCAGCCCAACTGGGACTAGCGGGAGTACCGGGGAGCTGTTTTTT. Protein translation: CASSPTGTSGSTGELFF.